These 15 T cell receptor beta chains share one sample of origin, sequenced in a study of T cell clusters in autoimmune cytopenias. TRB was amplified from approximately 230 ng of peripheral blood genomic DNA per sample. One tube held mixed TRB-A and TRB-B primer pools for touch-down PCR. TCRdb reanalyzed the multiplex PCR reads and collapses them to one entry per CDR3 protein, without DNA. This listing includes 4,500 to 5,500 distinct CDR3 sequences. These data also formed part of another study, on T cell repertoires in aging, cancer and after chemotherapy.

Sequencing was performed on peripheral blood. These receptors were obtained from a human donor with chronic lymphocytic leukemia. The donor label of this sample is uncertain.

The chain recombines TRBV6-5 with TRBJ2-2; TCRdb gives TRBD2 as the D gene, but with no DNA this cannot be confirmed. The V gene's germline CDR1 is MNHEY and CDR2 SVGAGI. The CDR3 is made up of 18 amino acids. The CDR3 spells CASSLRTSGGAGTGELFF.

V is TRBV4-3 and J is TRBJ2-1; the TCRdb call, TRBD2, lacks DNA for checking. CDR1 and CDR2 from the germline V gene are LGHNA and YSLEER. This CDR3 is 18 amino acids long. CDR3 amino acids: CASSQPIRSVSAIGEQFF.

CDR3 protein: CASSLQTLRGQPQHF. This rearrangement joins TRBV19 to TRBJ1-5. Germline V CDR1 and CDR2: LNHDA, SQIVND (reference sequence). The CDR3 is made up of 15 amino acids.

This clonotype shows up as medium-sized by frequency. The rearrangement joins TRBV27 to TRBJ1-3. The germline V gene encodes CDR1 MNHEY and CDR2 SMNVEV (reference sequence). This CDR3 is 13 amino acids long. Here the CDR3 reads CASSFLGGNTIYF.

V is TRBV6-1 and J is TRBJ1-6; the TRBD1 assignment by TCRdb is unverifiable without DNA. CDR3 length: 18 amino acids. Germline loops: CDR1 MNHNS, CDR2 SASEGT. The CDR3 loop is CASGLLIPGSSYNSPLHF.

The rearrangement joins TRBV27 to TRBJ1-3. Germline values: CDR1 MNHEY, CDR2 SMNVEV (reference sequence). CDR3 size: 17 residues. The CDR3 protein is CASSAEGAGSLRNTIYF.

This rearrangement joins TRBV6-1 to TRBJ2-2. The CDR3 sequence is 13 residues long. Germline V gene lookup returns CDR1 MNHNS and CDR2 SASEGT. CDR3 loop: CASIRTNTGELFF.

V usage is TRBV19 and J usage is TRBJ2-4. In germline, CDR1 is LNHDA, CDR2 SQIVND (reference sequence). The CDR3 covers 15 residues. CDR3 protein: CASTDHRVTKNIQYF.

This chain joins TRBV15 and TRBJ1-4; TCRdb picks TRBD1, but there is no DNA to check that call. The CDR3 is 16 amino acids. Per the germline V gene, CDR1 is LNHNV and CDR2 is YYDKDF (reference sequence). CDR3 sequence: CATSREFTGANEKLFF.

The V gene is TRBV21-1, the J gene TRBJ2-1; TCRdb calls TRBD1, which cannot be checked without DNA. TRBV21-1 is an annotated pseudogene. The CDR3 spans 16 residues. The CDR3 here is CASSKARTGAVGEQFF.

The rearrangement uses TRBV5-6 and TRBJ2-2. This CDR3 contains 12 residues. Per germline, CDR1 SGHDT and CDR2 YYEEEE. CDR3: CASSFLGGELFF.

This chain connects TRBV19 to TRBJ1-1. Per the germline V gene, CDR1 is LNHDA and CDR2 is SQIVND (reference sequence). The CDR3 is 15 residues long. Here the CDR3 reads CASRNQALGNTEAFF.

V usage is TRBV5-1 and J usage is TRBJ2-2; checking the TCRdb D call of TRBD1 is not possible without DNA. CDR1 and CDR2 from the germline V gene are SGHRS and YFSETQ. The CDR3 runs to 15 residues. CDR3 protein: CASSLPGRVTGELFF. Together with reference TRBV5-1 and TRBJ2-2, the CDR3 gives the full variable domain: KAGVTQTPRYLIKTRGQQVTLSCSPISGHRSVSWYQQTPGQGLQFLFEYFSETQRNKGNFPGRFSGRQFSNSRSEMNVSTLELGDSALYLCASSLPGRVTGELFFGEGSRLTVL.

The V and J genes are TRBV20-1 and TRBJ2-1; absent DNA, TCRdb's TRBD1 call cannot be checked. The CDR3 extends over 15 amino acids. Looked up from germline, CDR1 is DFQATT and CDR2 is SNEGSKA (reference sequence). CDR3 sequence reads: CSARDFSGGNNEQFF.

The rearrangement links TRBV12-3 or TRBV12-4 to TRBJ2-2; TCRdb reports TRBD1, a call that lacks DNA to check it against. The CDR3 is 16 residues long. CDR3 sequence: CASRGGALGRPGELFF.